This TCR beta chain was found in a study of blood T cell repertoires in COVID-19. CDR3 length equals 20 residues. The germline V gene encodes CDR1 MDHEN and CDR2 SYDVKM. V was cut by 2 bases and J by 0 bases, with 23 bases left in between. The method was immunoSEQ multiplex PCR; TCRdb's version includes in-frame clones alone and lacks a portion of them. This table holds approximately 280,000 clones, around nine tenths found once. This TCR came from a woman between 18 and 29 years old who had recovered from COVID-19. The sample comprised PBMCs or T cells enriched from blood (not recorded which). This chain joins TRBV28 and TRBJ2-1; D not certain. The DNA for the CDR3 is TGTGCCAGCAGTTTAGAATCCCAGGTCCCCCCCGTCCCCTCCTACAATGAGCAGTTCTTC. Amino acids: CASSLESQVPPVPSYNEQFF.